A single TCR beta chain is shown here with its context. No antigen is known for it. The sample originates from a study of T cell repertoires in cytomegalovirus infection. A single record per CDR3 protein comes from TCRdb applying MiXCR to the reads. Among roughly 920,000 distinct CDR3 sequences listed, less than 35% were seen once. CDR1 MGHRA and CDR2 YSYEKL come from the germline V gene. Trimming took 3 bases from V and 7 from J, leaving 13 bases between them. The CDR3 sequence is 14 residues long. The source material was cultured CD8+ T cells from PBMCs, sampled from culture after CMV antigen stimulation. This receptor was identified in a human donor in good health (CMV status not recorded). Some clones in this sample may be carry-over from other donors' samples. The chain carries TRBV4-1 and TRBJ2-1; tentative D call: TRBD2 (5 bases). CDR3 residues: CASSQDFMGNEQFF. For the CDR3, the DNA is TGCGCCAGCAGCCAGGACTTCATGGGGAATGAGCAGTTCTTC.